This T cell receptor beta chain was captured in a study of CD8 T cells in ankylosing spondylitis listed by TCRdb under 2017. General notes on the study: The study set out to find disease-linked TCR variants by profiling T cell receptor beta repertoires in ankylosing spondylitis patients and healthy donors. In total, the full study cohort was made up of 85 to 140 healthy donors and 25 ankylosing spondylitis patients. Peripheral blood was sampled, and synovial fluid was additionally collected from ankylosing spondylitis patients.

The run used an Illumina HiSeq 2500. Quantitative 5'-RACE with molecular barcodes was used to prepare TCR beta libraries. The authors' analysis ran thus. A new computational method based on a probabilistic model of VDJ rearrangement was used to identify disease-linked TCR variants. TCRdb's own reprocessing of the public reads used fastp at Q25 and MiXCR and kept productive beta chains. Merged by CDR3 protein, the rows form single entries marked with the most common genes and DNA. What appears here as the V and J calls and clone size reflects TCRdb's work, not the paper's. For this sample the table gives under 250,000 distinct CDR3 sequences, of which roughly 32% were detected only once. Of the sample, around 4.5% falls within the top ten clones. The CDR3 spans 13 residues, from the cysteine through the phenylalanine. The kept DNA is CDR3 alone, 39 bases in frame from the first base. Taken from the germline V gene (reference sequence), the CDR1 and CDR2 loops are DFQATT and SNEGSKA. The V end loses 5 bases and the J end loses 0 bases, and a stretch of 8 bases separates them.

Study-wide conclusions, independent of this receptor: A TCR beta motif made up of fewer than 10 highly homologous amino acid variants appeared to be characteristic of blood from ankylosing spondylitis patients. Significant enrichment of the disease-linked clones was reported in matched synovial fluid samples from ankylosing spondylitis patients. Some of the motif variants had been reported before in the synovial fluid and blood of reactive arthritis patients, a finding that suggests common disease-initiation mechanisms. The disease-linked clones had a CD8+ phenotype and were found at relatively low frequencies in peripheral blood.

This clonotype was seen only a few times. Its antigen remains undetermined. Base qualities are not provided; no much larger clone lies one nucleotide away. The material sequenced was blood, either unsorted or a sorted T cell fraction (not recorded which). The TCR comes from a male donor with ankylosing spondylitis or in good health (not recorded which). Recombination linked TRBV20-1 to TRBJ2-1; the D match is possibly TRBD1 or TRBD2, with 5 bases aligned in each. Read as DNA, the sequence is TGCAGTGCTCGGGGACGCTCCTACAATGAGCAGTTCTTC. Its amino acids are CSARGRSYNEQFF.